A selection of T cell receptor beta chains follows, all from one sample in a study of blood T cells in healthy people across ages. TCRdb analysed the 5' RACE reads with MiXCR anew, one entry per CDR3 protein. The sample lists more than 1.4 million distinct CDR3 sequences; 35% to 45% were seen once. The source material was blood. These receptors originate from a woman younger than 35 in good health. The CDR3 runs from the conserved cysteine through the conserved F or W. The order of the fields is J gene, D gene, clone size, V gene, CDR3 protein, CDR3 DNA. The D gene is left open where the match is weak. Where a row states a size, it is once, few, many or the class of an expanded clone; other rows omit it.

TRBJ2-1 TRBD2 NA TRBV29-1 CSAGLAGDEQFF TGCAGCGCGGGACTAGCGGGCGATGAGCAGTTCTTC
TRBJ2-3 TRBD1 few TRBV7-8 CASSLIPDRGTDTQYF TGTGCCAGCAGCTTAATCCCGGACAGGGGTACAGATACGCAGTATTTT
TRBJ2-1 TRBD2 once TRBV20-1 CSARGGLAGGRSQEQFF TGCAGTGCTAGAGGGGGACTAGCGGGGGGGCGGTCCCAAGAGCAGTTCTTC
TRBJ2-3 TRBD1 NA TRBV7-9 CASLGQGTDTQYF TGTGCCAGCCTGGGACAGGGTACAGATACGCAGTATTTT
TRBJ2-5 NA few TRBV7-2 CASSSNTVYQETQYF TGTGCCAGCAGCTCAAATACCGTGTACCAAGAGACCCAGTACTTC
TRBJ2-3 NA NA TRBV20-1 CSARDPRGLTDTQYF TGCAGTGCTAGAGATCCGAGGGGCCTCACAGATACGCAGTATTTT
TRBJ2-5 NA NA TRBV6-6 CASQGSGHTSRETQYF TGTGCCTCCCAGGGGTCGGGACATACGAGCAGGGAGACCCAGTACTTC
TRBJ2-7 NA few TRBV12-3/TRBV12-4 CASTSTGLEQYF TGTGCCAGCACTTCCACAGGGTTAGAGCAGTACTTC
TRBJ1-5 NA few TRBV12-3/TRBV12-4 CASSFRHGVGGGQPQHF TGTGCCAGCAGTTTTCGGCACGGGGTCGGTGGGGGTCAGCCCCAGCATTTT
TRBJ1-2 TRBD1 NA TRBV27 CASSSYRQGGGYTF TGTGCCAGCAGTTCTTACCGACAGGGGGGAGGCTACACCTTC
TRBJ2-7 TRBD2 NA TRBV20-1 CSAKETSGNSYNEQYF TGCAGTGCTAAAGAGACTAGCGGGAACTCCTACAATGAGCAGTACTTC
TRBJ1-1 NA many TRBV4-1 CASSQVTLDTEAFF TGCGCCAGCAGCCAAGTAACCCTGGACACTGAAGCTTTCTTT
TRBJ1-2 NA NA TRBV5-5 CASSLFPREANGYTF TGTGCCAGCAGCTTGTTTCCACGGGAAGCGAATGGCTACACCTTC
TRBJ2-1 TRBD1 NA TRBV6-5 CASSRTGGGGDEQFF TGTGCCAGCAGTCGGACAGGGGGCGGCGGGGATGAGCAGTTCTTC
TRBJ2-7 TRBD2 NA TRBV6-5 CASCPRAGPYEQYF TGTGCCAGCTGTCCCCGAGCGGGGCCTTACGAGCAGTACTTC
TRBJ1-2 NA NA TRBV6-5 CASRYNPQGDYGYTF TGTGCCAGCAGATACAACCCTCAGGGAGACTATGGCTACACCTTC
TRBJ2-7 NA NA TRBV7-9 CASSPRLGYEQYF TGTGCCAGCAGCCCGAGGTTGGGCTACGAGCAGTACTTC
TRBJ1-2 NA few TRBV6-6 CASSYGRGSNYGYTF TGTGCCAGCAGTTACGGAAGGGGGTCGAACTATGGCTACACCTTC
TRBJ2-7 NA NA TRBV6-2/TRBV6-3 CASSPLSAEDDEQYF TGTGCCAGCAGTCCATTATCGGCGGAAGATGACGAGCAGTACTTC
TRBJ2-4 TRBD1 few TRBV7-9 CASSLGTGNRGIQYF TGTGCCAGCAGCTTAGGGACAGGGAATAGAGGCATTCAGTACTTC
TRBJ1-1 NA NA TRBV6-5 CANSYTGNTEAFF TGTGCCAACAGTTATACGGGGAACACTGAAGCTTTCTTT
TRBJ2-1 TRBD2 NA TRBV27 CASSLSVAGYYNEQFF TGTGCCAGCAGTTTATCGGTAGCGGGATATTACAATGAGCAGTTCTTC
TRBJ2-7 NA NA TRBV7-3 CASSLTQGPYNEQYF TGTGCCAGCAGCTTAACGCAGGGGCCCTACAATGAGCAGTACTTC
TRBJ2-1 TRBD1 few TRBV5-1 CASSLHGTGSNEQFF TGCGCCAGCAGCTTGCATGGGACAGGGTCCAATGAGCAGTTCTTC
TRBJ2-7 NA NA TRBV6-2/TRBV6-3 CASASSYNEQYF TGTGCCAGCGCGAGCTCCTACAATGAGCAGTACTTC
TRBJ2-1 TRBD2 NA TRBV18 CASSPTRREAYNEQFF TGTGCCAGCTCACCTACGAGGCGGGAGGCCTACAATGAGCAGTTCTTC
TRBJ2-5 NA few TRBV11-2 CASRATGGAFQETQYF TGTGCCAGCAGAGCTACGGGGGGCGCTTTCCAAGAGACCCAGTACTTC
TRBJ2-7 NA few TRBV9 CASSVEGTRNEQYF TGTGCCAGCAGCGTAGAGGGGACTCGTAACGAGCAGTACTTC
TRBJ2-3 TRBD2 NA TRBV29-1 CSVPILAGNTDTQYF TGCAGCGTTCCCATTCTAGCGGGGAACACAGATACGCAGTATTTT
TRBJ1-2 TRBD1 NA TRBV2 CASRGTGGHTF TGTGCCAGCAGAGGGACAGGGGGCCACACCTTC
TRBJ2-3 TRBD1 few TRBV6-6 CASSYGRTRDSTDTQYF TGTGCCAGCAGTTACGGAAGAACCCGGGACAGTACAGATACGCAGTATTTT
TRBJ2-3 NA NA TRBV10-3 CAIRKGREITDTQYF TGTGCCATCAGGAAGGGACGGGAAATCACAGATACGCAGTATTTT
TRBJ2-1 NA few TRBV27 CASSSGFGNEQFF TGTGCCAGCAGTTCTGGCTTCGGGAATGAGCAGTTCTTC
TRBJ2-3 TRBD2 NA TRBV12-3/TRBV12-4 CASIFVRELDTQYF TGTGCCAGCATTTTTGTGCGGGAGTTAGATACGCAGTATTTT
TRBJ2-1 NA few TRBV6-5 CASSYSIRSLRGNEQFF TGTGCCAGCAGTTACTCAATTCGCTCCCTTAGGGGCAATGAGCAGTTCTTC
TRBJ1-2 NA NA TRBV6-5 CASSYDGQTYGYTF TGTGCCAGCAGTTACGACGGGCAGACATATGGCTACACCTTC
TRBJ1-6 NA NA TRBV14 CASSPEKGQKNSPLHF TGTGCCAGCAGCCCCGAAAAAGGACAGAAAAATTCACCCCTCCACTTT
TRBJ2-7 TRBD1 once TRBV15 CATKNRDSHYEQYF TGTGCCACCAAGAACCGGGACAGTCACTACGAGCAGTACTTC
TRBJ2-3 NA few TRBV4-2 CASSQDGLSTDTQYF TGTGCCAGCAGCCAAGACGGACTAAGCACAGATACGCAGTATTTT
TRBJ2-7 NA NA TRBV15 CATSGAYEQYF TGTGCCACCAGCGGTGCCTACGAGCAGTACTTC
TRBJ2-7 NA NA TRBV7-2 CASSSQGYLYEQYF TGTGCCAGCAGCTCACAGGGTTATCTCTACGAGCAGTACTTC
TRBJ2-7 NA few TRBV6-6 CASSRTSSSYNEQYF TGTGCCAGCAGTCGAACGTCTAGCTCCTACAATGAGCAGTACTTC
TRBJ2-3 NA NA TRBV15 CATSTAGTDTQYF TGTGCCACCAGCACCGCCGGCACAGATACGCAGTATTTT
TRBJ2-4 NA NA TRBV20-1 CSARGVGGAMNIQYF TGCAGTGCTAGAGGTGTGGGGGGGGCCATGAACATTCAGTACTTC
TRBJ1-4 TRBD1 NA TRBV4-2 CASSHLRGWTNEKLFF TGTGCCAGCAGCCACCTCAGGGGGTGGACTAATGAAAAACTGTTTTTT
TRBJ2-1 NA few TRBV11-2 CASSHQRGREEQFF TGTGCCAGCAGCCACCAACGGGGTCGGGAAGAGCAGTTCTTC
TRBJ2-7 TRBD2 NA TRBV20-1 CSAPALAGSSYEQYF TGCAGTGCGCCAGCCCTAGCGGGGAGCTCCTACGAGCAGTACTTC
TRBJ1-5 NA NA TRBV6-6 CASSDGQQQPQHF TGTGCCAGCAGTGACGGACAGCAACAGCCCCAGCATTTT
TRBJ1-2 NA NA TRBV5-1 CASSPDEGEYGYTF TGCGCCAGCAGCCCGGACGAGGGGGAGTATGGCTACACCTTC
TRBJ2-7 TRBD1 few TRBV28 CASSSPGQGLSYEQYF TGTGCCAGCAGTTCTCCGGGACAGGGGCTCTCCTACGAGCAGTACTTC
TRBJ2-1 TRBD1 few TRBV11-1 CASSFNRGPYNEQFF TGTGCCAGCAGCTTCAACAGGGGCCCCTACAATGAGCAGTTCTTC
TRBJ2-2 NA NA TRBV2 CASSQQGAGELFF TGTGCCAGCAGTCAGCAAGGGGCCGGGGAGCTGTTTTTT
TRBJ1-2 NA NA TRBV6-5 CASSPDGHYAYTF TGTGCCAGCAGCCCCGACGGCCACTATGCCTACACCTTC
TRBJ2-1 TRBD2 few TRBV3-1 CASSQGTSGRWQFF TGTGCCAGCAGCCAGGGGACTAGCGGGAGATGGCAGTTCTTC
TRBJ1-2 NA NA TRBV12-3/TRBV12-4 CASSPGEAGRYGYTF TGTGCCAGCAGTCCGGGGGAGGCGGGCCGCTATGGCTACACCTTC
TRBJ1-6 NA NA TRBV20-1 CSARDPVRPNSPLHF TGCAGTGCTAGAGATCCCGTTAGGCCTAATTCACCCCTCCACTTT
TRBJ1-2 NA NA TRBV12-3/TRBV12-4 CASSSGQGYYGYTF TGTGCCAGCAGTAGTGGGCAGGGGTACTATGGCTACACCTTC
TRBJ2-2 NA NA TRBV7-2 CALRGRGASGELFF TGTGCCCTCCGGGGACGGGGGGCGTCCGGGGAGCTGTTTTTT
TRBJ2-7 TRBD2 NA TRBV6-5 CASSPASGFSYEQYF TGTGCCAGCAGTCCCGCTAGCGGGTTCTCCTACGAGCAGTACTTC
TRBJ2-5 NA NA TRBV28 CASRQGLAETQYF TGTGCCAGCAGGCAGGGTTTAGCAGAGACCCAGTACTTC